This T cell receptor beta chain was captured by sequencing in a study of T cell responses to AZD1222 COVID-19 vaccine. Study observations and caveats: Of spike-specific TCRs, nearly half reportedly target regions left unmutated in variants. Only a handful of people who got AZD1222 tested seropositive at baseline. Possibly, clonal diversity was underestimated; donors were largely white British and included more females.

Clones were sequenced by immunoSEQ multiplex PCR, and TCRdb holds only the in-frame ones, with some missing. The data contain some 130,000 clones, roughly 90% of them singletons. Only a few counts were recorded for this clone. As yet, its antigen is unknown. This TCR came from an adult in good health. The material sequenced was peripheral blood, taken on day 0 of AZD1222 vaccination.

This CDR3 is CASSSQTRTAEQYF. CDR3 bases: TGTGCCAGCAGCTCCCAAACCCGGACAGCCGAGCAGTACTTC. The chain couples TRBV11-2 to TRBJ2-7, with TRBD1 as a possible D gene (6 bases). This CDR3 contains 14 residues. The germline CDR1 and CDR2 sequences are SGHAT and FQNNGV. Trimming removed 4 bases at V and 6 bases at J, with 16 bases between.